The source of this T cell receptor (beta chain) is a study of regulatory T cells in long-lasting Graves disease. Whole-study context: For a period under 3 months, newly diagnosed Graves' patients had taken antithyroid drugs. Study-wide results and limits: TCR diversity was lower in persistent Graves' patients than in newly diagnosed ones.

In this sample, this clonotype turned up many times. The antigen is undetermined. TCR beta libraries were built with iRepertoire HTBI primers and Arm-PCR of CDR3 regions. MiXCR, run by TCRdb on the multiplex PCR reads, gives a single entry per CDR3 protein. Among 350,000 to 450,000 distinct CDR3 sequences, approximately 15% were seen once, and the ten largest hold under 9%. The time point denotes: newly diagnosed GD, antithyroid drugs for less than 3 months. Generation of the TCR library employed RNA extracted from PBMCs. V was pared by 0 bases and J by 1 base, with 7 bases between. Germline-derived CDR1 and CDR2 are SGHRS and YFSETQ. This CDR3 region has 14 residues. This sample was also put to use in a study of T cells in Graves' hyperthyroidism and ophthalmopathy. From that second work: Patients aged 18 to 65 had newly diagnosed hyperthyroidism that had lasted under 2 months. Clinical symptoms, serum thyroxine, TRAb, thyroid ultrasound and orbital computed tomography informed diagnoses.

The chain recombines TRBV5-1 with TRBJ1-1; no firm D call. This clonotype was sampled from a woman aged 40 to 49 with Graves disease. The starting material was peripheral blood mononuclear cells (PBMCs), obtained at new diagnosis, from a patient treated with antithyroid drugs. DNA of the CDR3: TGCGCCAGCAGCTTGGGGCCAGAGAACACTGAAGCTTTCTTT. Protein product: CASSLGPENTEAFF.